This TCR beta chain emerged from a study of blood T cell repertoires in COVID-19. At the level of the study: Samples came from the United States, Italy and Spain, spanning acute and convalescent COVID-19. From T cells, B-cell-depleted T cells, or PBMCs came the material, which was cDNA or gDNA.

Germline V gene sequence: CDR1 MRHNA, CDR2 SNTAGT. The length of the CDR3 is 14 residues. After removal of 7 bases from V and 1 base from J, the junction contained 6 bases not matched to a gene. In the original workflow: Amplification of reference gene primers was used by the study to estimate nucleated cell counts. The assay was immunoSEQ multiplex PCR, and TCRdb's table has in-frame clones only and misses some. V and J calls and clone size are given by that table; D and trimming were obtained from the DNA. The table includes about 300,000 clones, approximately 86% detected once. The chain recombines TRBV6-4 with TRBJ1-1; 7 nucleotides align to TRBD1. The sequenced material came from peripheral blood. The source is a man aged 65 to 79 with acute or convalescent COVID-19. The CDR3 region has the DNA TGTGCCAGCAAACAGGGGACGGCGAACACTGAAGCTTTCTTT. Translated: CASKQGTANTEAFF.